The 12 T cell receptor beta chains below come from one sample, sequenced in a study of T cells in Graves' hyperthyroidism and ophthalmopathy. The investigators amplified TCR beta CDR3 regions from RNA transcripts. A first-round RT-PCR of the TCR CDR3 used the HTBI primer set. In TCRdb, the multiplex PCR reads were re-called with MiXCR into one record per CDR3 protein. The sample includes 490,000 or so distinct CDR3 sequences, roughly 23% of them seen just once. The sequencing input was blood. These receptors were obtained from an older woman with Graves' ophthalmopathy.

This chain connects TRBV2 to TRBJ2-3; 8 bases line up with TRBD2. Germline V CDR1 and CDR2: SNHLY, FYNNEI. The CDR3 loop spans 14 amino acids. After removal of 8 bases from V and 1 base from J, the junction contained 5 bases not matched to a gene. The CDR3 nucleotides are TGTGCCAGCTCCAAGACTAGCGGCACAGATACGCAGTATTTT. Its protein product is CASSKTSGTDTQYF.

The chain couples TRBV9 to TRBJ2-7; possibly TRBD1 for D (5 bases). The V end was cut by 1 base, the J end by 2 bases, with 10 bases between. CDR3 length: 14 residues. From germline, CDR1 is SGDLS and CDR2 YYNGEE. The CDR3 here is CASSVHPGTYEQYF. The CDR3 DNA sequence: TGTGCCAGCAGCGTACATCCAGGGACCTACGAGCAGTACTTC.

Ten or more counts support this clonotype. The chain links TRBV12-3 or TRBV12-4 to TRBJ1-1; D is unclear. CDR3 length: 13 residues. V lost 4 bases to trimming and J lost 1 base, with 7 bases between them. Here the CDR3 reads CASSYFRNTEAFF. CDR3 coding DNA: TGTGCCAGCAGTTACTTTCGGAACACTGAAGCTTTCTTT.

A few counts support this clonotype. The gene calls are TRBV12-5 and TRBJ2-3; TRBD1 agrees at 8 bases. From germline, CDR1 is LGHNT and CDR2 FRNRAP. The CDR3 covers 12 residues. V dropped 3 bases and J dropped 9; count of bases not matched to a gene: 2. This CDR3 reads CASGLGQGTQYF. As DNA, the CDR3 is TGTGCTAGTGGTTTAGGACAGGGCACGCAGTATTTT.

This clonotype was counted between two and nine times. The chain couples TRBV20-1 to TRBJ2-1; D perhaps matches TRBD2 (7 bases). CDR3 length: 14 residues. The germline CDR1 and CDR2 sequences are DFQATT and SNEGSKA (reference sequence). V was cut by 6 bases and J by 8 bases, with 20 bases left in between. This CDR3 reads CSAQGGGVIHEQFF. Here the CDR3 DNA reads TGCAGTGCCCAGGGAGGGGGAGTTATTCATGAGCAGTTCTTC.

This clonotype was observed once. The V call is TRBV9, the J call TRBJ2-2, with 10 bases aligning to TRBD2. V dropped 2 bases and J dropped 5; count of bases not matched to a gene: 6. The CDR3 is made up of 16 amino acids. Per germline, CDR1 SGDLS and CDR2 YYNGEE. This chain's CDR3 is CASSVMPGLATGELFF. The CDR3 coding sequence is TGTGCCAGCAGCGTTATGCCGGGACTAGCGACCGGGGAGCTGTTTTTT.

The chain has TRBV20-1 and TRBJ2-2; tentative D call: TRBD2 (7 bases). The germline CDR1 and CDR2 sequences are DFQATT and SNEGSKA (reference sequence). V shed 1 base and J shed 6 bases, with 12 bases lying between them. The CDR3 spans 14 residues. The CDR3: CSARVGGGPGELFF. CDR3 nucleotide sequence: TGCAGTGCTAGAGTCGGCGGGGGCCCCGGGGAGCTGTTTTTT.

This clonotype was found many times. V usage is TRBV12-3 or TRBV12-4 and J usage is TRBJ1-1, with no clear D. This CDR3 spans 15 amino acids. Trimming removed 3 bases at V and 4 bases at J, with 15 bases between. CDR3 residues: CASSFHTNVGTEAFF. The CDR3 coding sequence is TGTGCCAGCAGTTTTCATACGAACGTGGGCACTGAAGCTTTCTTT.

This chain joins TRBV7-9 and TRBJ1-6, with a possible D match to TRBD1 (5 bases). Germline loops: CDR1 SEHNR, CDR2 FQNEAQ (reference sequence). V was cut by 5 bases and J by 14 bases, with 19 bases left in between. The CDR3 is made up of 14 amino acids. The CDR3 reads CASSPWTRMGTLHF. The DNA of the CDR3 is TGTGCCAGCAGCCCTTGGACAAGGATGGGTACCCTCCACTTT.

The rearrangement uses TRBV9 and TRBJ2-3; D possibly corresponds to TRBD2 (6 bases). Germline V CDR1 and CDR2: SGDLS, YYNGEE. The CDR3 contains 16 residues. Trimming took off 0 bases at V and 2 bases at J, with 13 bases between the two ends. This CDR3 is CASSVAPGENTDTQYF. CDR3 DNA: TGTGCCAGCAGCGTAGCCCCGGGGGAGAACACAGATACGCAGTATTTT.

The V call is TRBV6-2 or TRBV6-3, the J call TRBJ2-7; 9 bases align to TRBD1. This CDR3 contains 14 residues. Germline lookup yields CDR1 MNHEY and CDR2 SVGEGT. The junction had 3 bases not matched to a gene; V was cut back by 4 bases and J by 2 bases. CDR3 coding DNA: TGTGCCAGCAGTTCCTGGGACAGGGCCTACGAGCAGTACTTC. Protein: CASSSWDRAYEQYF.

In this sample, this clonotype turned up a few times. The rearrangement uses TRBV7-9 and TRBJ1-2; the D gene is possibly TRBD1 (5 bases). Germline-derived CDR1 and CDR2 are SEHNR and FQNEAQ (reference sequence). With 7 bases removed from V and 4 bases from J, the gap between germline ends came to 22 bases. This CDR3 is built from 16 residues. CDR3 nucleotides: TGTGCCAGCACCCCCCTTTTGTGGGGACGCGGCTATGGCTACACCTTC. Translated: CASTPLLWGRGYGYTF.